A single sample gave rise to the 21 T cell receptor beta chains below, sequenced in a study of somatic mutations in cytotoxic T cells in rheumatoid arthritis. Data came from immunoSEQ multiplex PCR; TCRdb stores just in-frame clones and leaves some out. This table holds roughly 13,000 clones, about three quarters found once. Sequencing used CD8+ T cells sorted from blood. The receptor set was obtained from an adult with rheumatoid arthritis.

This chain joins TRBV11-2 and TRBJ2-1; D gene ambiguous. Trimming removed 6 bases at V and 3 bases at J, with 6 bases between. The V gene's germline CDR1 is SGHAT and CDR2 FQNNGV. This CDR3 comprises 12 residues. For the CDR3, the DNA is TGTGCCAGCAGAGTAGGCTACAATGAGCAGTTCTTC. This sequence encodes CASRVGYNEQFF.

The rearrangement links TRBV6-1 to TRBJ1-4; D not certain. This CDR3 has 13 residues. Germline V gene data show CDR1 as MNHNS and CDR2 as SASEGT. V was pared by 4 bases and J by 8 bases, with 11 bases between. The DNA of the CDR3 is TGTGCCAGCAGTGTAGCAGAGAAGGAAAAACTGTTTTTT. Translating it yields CASSVAEKEKLFF.

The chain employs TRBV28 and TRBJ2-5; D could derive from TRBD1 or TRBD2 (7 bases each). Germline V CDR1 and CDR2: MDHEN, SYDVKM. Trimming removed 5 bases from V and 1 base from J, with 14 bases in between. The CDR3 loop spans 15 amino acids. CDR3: CASSPRGDSQETQYF. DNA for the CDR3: TGTGCCAGCAGTCCCCGGGGGGACAGCCAAGAGACCCAGTACTTC.

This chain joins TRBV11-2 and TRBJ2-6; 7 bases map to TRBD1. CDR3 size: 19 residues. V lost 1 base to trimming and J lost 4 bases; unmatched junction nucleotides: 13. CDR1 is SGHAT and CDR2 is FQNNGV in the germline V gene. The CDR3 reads CASSLAPQPTGAGANVLTF. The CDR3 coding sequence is TGTGCCAGCAGCTTAGCCCCCCAACCCACAGGGGCCGGGGCCAACGTCCTGACTTTC.

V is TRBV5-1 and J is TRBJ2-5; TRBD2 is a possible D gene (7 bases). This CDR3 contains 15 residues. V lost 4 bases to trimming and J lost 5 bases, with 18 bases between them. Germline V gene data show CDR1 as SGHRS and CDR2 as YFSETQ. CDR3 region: CASSAGRGLGETQYF. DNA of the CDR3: TGCGCCAGCAGCGCGGGGCGGGGGCTAGGGGAGACCCAGTACTTC.

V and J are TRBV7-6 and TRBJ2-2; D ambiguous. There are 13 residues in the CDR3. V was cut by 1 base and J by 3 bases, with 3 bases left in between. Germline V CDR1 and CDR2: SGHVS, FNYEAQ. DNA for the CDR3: TGTGCCAGCAGCTTAGGGTACACCGGGGAGCTGTTTTTT. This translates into CASSLGYTGELFF.

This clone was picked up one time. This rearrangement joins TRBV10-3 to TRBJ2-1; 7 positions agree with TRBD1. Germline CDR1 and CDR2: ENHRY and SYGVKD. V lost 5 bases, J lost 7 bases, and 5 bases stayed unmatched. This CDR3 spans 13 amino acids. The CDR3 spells CAISHETGNEQFF. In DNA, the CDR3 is TGTGCCATCAGTCACGAGACAGGGAATGAGCAGTTCTTC.

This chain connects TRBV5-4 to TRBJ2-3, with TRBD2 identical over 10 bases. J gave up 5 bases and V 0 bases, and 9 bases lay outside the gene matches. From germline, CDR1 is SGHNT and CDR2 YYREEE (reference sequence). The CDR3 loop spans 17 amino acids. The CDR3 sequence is CASSLALAGGGKDTQYF. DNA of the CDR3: TGTGCCAGCAGCTTGGCGTTAGCGGGGGGAGGTAAAGATACGCAGTATTTT. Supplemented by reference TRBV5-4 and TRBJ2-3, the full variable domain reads ETGVTQSPTHLIKTRGQQVTLRCSSQSGHNTVSWYQQALGQGPQFIFQYYREEENGRGNFPPRFSGLQFPNYSSELNVNALELDDSALYLCASSLALAGGGKDTQYFGPGTRLTVL.

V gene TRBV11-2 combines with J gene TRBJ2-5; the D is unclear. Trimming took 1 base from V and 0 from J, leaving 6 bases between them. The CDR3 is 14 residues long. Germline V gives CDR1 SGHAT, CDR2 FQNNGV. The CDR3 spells CASSLVKYQETQYF. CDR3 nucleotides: TGTGCCAGCAGCTTAGTGAAGTACCAAGAGACCCAGTACTTC.

CDR3 coding DNA: TGTGCCAGCAGCTCTCGCGACAGGGTTGGGCAGTACGTC. This sequence encodes CASSSRDRVGQYV. The V and J genes are TRBV5-8 and TRBJ2-7; 7 bases are shared with TRBD1. Germline V gene sequence: CDR1 SGHTS, CDR2 YDEGEE. This CDR3 has 13 residues. The V gene end was trimmed by 3 bases and the J gene end by 9 bases; junction bases not matched to a gene: 9.

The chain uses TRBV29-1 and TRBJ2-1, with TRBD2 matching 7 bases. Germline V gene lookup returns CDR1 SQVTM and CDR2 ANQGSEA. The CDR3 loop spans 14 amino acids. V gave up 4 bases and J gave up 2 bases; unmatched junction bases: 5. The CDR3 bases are TGCAGCGTTGTTGGCGGGAGCACCTACAATGAGCAGTTCTTC. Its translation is CSVVGGSTYNEQFF.

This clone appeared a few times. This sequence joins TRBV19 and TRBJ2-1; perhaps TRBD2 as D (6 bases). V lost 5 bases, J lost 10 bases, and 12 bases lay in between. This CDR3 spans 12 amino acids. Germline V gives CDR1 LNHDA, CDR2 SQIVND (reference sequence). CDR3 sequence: CASSGTSVEQFF. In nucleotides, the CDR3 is TGTGCCAGTAGTGGGACTTCCGTCGAGCAGTTCTTC.

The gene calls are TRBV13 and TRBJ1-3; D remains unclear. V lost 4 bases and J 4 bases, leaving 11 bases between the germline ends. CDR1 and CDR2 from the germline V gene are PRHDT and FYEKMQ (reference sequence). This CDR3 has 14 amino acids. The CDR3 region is CASSSRQLGNTIYF. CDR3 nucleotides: TGTGCCAGCAGCTCCCGGCAGCTCGGAAACACCATATATTTT. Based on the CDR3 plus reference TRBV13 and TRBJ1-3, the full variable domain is AAGVIQSPRHLIKEKRETATLKCYPIPRHDTVYWYQQGPGQDPQFLISFYEKMQSDKGSIPDRFSAQQFSDYHSELNMSSLELGDSALYFCASSSRQLGNTIYFGEGSWLTVV.

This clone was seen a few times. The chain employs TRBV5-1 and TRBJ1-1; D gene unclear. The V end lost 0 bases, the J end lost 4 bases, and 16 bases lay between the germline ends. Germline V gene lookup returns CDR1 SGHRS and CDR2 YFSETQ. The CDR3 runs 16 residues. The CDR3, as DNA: TGCGCCAGCAGCTTGGGGCCTAGGCAGGAGGGCACTGAAGCTTTCTTT. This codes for CASSLGPRQEGTEAFF.

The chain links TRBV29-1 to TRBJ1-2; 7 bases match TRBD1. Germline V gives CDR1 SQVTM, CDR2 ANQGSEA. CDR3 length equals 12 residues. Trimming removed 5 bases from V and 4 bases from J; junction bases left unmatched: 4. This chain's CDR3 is CSVPQGGYGYTF. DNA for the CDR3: TGCAGCGTTCCTCAGGGGGGCTATGGCTACACCTTC.

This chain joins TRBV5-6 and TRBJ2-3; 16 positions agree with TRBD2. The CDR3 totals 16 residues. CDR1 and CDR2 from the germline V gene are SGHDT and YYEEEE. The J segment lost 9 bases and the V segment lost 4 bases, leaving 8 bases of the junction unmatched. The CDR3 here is CASSPEGTSGGDTQYF. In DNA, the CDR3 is TGTGCCAGCAGCCCGGAAGGGACTAGCGGGGGGGACACGCAGTATTTT.

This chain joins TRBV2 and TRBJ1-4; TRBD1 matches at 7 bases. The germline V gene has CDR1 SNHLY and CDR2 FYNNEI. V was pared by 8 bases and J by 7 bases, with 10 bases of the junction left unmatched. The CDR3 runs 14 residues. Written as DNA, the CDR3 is TGTGCCAGCCATGACAGGGATGGGGGTGAAAAACTGTTTTTT. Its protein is CASHDRDGGEKLFF.

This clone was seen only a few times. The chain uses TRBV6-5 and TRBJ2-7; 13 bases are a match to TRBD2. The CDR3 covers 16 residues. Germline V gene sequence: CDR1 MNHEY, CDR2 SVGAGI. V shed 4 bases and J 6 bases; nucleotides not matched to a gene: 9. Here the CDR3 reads CASSSALAGGPGEQYF. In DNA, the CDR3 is TGTGCCAGCAGTTCGGCACTAGCGGGGGGGCCGGGCGAGCAGTACTTC.

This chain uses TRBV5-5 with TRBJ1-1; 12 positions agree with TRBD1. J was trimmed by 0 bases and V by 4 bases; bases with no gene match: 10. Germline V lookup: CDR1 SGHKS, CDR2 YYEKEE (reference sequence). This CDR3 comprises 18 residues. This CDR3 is CASSAGTGGITMNTEAFF. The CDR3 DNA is TGTGCCAGCAGCGCCGGGACAGGGGGCATCACCATGAACACTGAAGCTTTCTTT.

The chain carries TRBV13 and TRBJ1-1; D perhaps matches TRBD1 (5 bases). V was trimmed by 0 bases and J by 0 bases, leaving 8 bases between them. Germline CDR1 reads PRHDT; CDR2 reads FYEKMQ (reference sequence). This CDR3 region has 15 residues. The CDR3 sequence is CASSLGRTLNTEAFF. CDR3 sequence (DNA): TGTGCCAGCAGCTTAGGTAGGACATTGAACACTGAAGCTTTCTTT.

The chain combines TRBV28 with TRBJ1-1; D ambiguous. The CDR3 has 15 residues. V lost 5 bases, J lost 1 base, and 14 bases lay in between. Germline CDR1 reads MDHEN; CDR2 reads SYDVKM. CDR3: CASSIMGSRNTEAFF. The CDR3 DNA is TGTGCCAGCAGTATTATGGGCTCCAGGAACACTGAAGCTTTCTTT.